The sequence of this TCR beta chain was determined in a study of T cells in Graves' hyperthyroidism and ophthalmopathy. Amplified regions were TCR beta CDR3 sequences from RNA transcripts. HTBI primers were employed in a first-round RT-PCR of the TCR CDR3. Using its own MiXCR run on the multiplex PCR reads, TCRdb lists one record per CDR3 protein. The profile shows hundreds of thousands of distinct CDR3 sequences, about 38% of them singletons. V trimming: 4 bases; J trimming: 7 bases; junction bases outside the gene matches: 10. CDR3 length: 16 residues. The germline V gene has CDR1 SNHLY and CDR2 FYNNEI.

Material: blood. The clonotype originates from a man between 18 and 35 years old with Graves' hyperthyroidism. J is TRBJ2-5 and V is TRBV2; TRBD2 aligns across 12 bases. The CDR3 DNA follows: TGTGCCAGCAGTGGGCTTCGACTAGCGGGGGAGGGGACCCAGTACTTC. This gives the protein CASSGLRLAGEGTQYF.